Listed here is a single T cell receptor beta chain. Its antigen remains unknown. The source of the sample is a study of T cells in Graves' hyperthyroidism and ophthalmopathy. Overall study results and limits: By a 13 V-J model, ophthalmopathy was set apart from stable hyperthyroidism.

TCR beta CDR3 regions were amplified from RNA transcripts. The TCR CDR3 first-round RT-PCR relied on the HTBI primer set. TCRdb recomputed calls from the multiplex PCR reads with MiXCR, one row per CDR3 protein. The table lists about 600,000 distinct CDR3 sequences, 14% of them singletons, with more than 6% in the top ten. CDR1 and CDR2 from the germline V gene are SNHLY and FYNNEI. J was trimmed by 8 bases and V by 8 bases; bases with no gene match: 3. CDR3 length equals 14 residues. Material for sequencing was blood. This clonotype was obtained from a woman aged 18-29 years with Graves' ophthalmopathy. V gene TRBV2 combines with J gene TRBJ2-1, with 16 bases fitting TRBD2. CDR3 loop: CASGGTSGRDEQFF. Here the CDR3 DNA reads TGTGCCAGCGGGGGGACTAGCGGGAGGGATGAGCAGTTCTTC.